The TCR beta chain under discussion was sequenced for a study of shared clonotypes between healthy human individuals. The CDR3 is 11 amino acids. Germline CDR1 reads DFQATT; CDR2 reads SNEGSKA (reference sequence). Trimming left V 3 bases short and J 7 bases short, with 7 bases between. Using immunoSEQ multiplex PCR, the repertoire was profiled, and TCRdb retains in-frame clones only, with some absent. The sample consists of 400,000 or so clones, 95% to 97% of them appearing once. This receptor was obtained from a young man in good health. The V gene is TRBV20-1, the J gene TRBJ1-5; D is undetermined. Sequenced sample: memory CD8+ T cells sorted from blood. Subset indicated: CD45RO+ cells pooled with CCR7-negative TemRA cells. CDR3 bases: TGCAGTGCTAGTAGCGGGCAGCCCCAGCATTTT. Translating gives CSASSGQPQHF.